This T cell receptor (beta chain) was sequenced for a study of identical twins. General study results and limits: Beta clonotypes that were abundant in cord blood contained fewer insertions, a pattern absent from memory repertoires. Researchers reported weaker excess twin sharing in beta out-of-frame sequences.

V lost 1 base, J lost 0 bases, and 7 bases stayed unmatched. CDR3 length: 18 amino acids. CDR1 is DFQATT, CDR2 SNEGSKA, per germline (reference sequence). MiXCR, run by TCRdb on the 5' RACE reads, gives a single entry per CDR3 protein. The sample has roughly 770,000 distinct CDR3 sequences, 18% seen once; the top ten hold under 15%. This clonotype was counted only a few times. Its antigen is still unknown. These data also featured in a second study, about T cells expressing NK-cell markers. That work adds: Nothing established the HCMV specificity of expanded NKG2C+ T cell clones.

This receptor was taken from a woman under 30 in good health. The specimen was PBMCs. The rearrangement links TRBV20-1 to TRBJ2-6; TRBD2 matches 9 bases. This CDR3 reads CSARVNSGRTSGANVLTF. The CDR3 DNA sequence: TGCAGTGCTAGAGTAAATAGCGGGAGAACCTCTGGGGCCAACGTCCTGACTTTC.